This record concerns one T cell receptor (beta chain) sequence. Sequence at one end of the junction differs from germline and may be a read error. TCRdb redid the calling of the 5' RACE reads with MiXCR, one entry per CDR3 protein. The table records over 85,000 distinct CDR3 sequences, roughly 10% of them present only once. This record belongs to a study of T cells after yellow fever vaccination. Germline V gives CDR1 MNHEY, CDR2 SVGEGT. The CDR3 totals 16 residues. This chain links TRBV6-2 or TRBV6-3 with TRBJ2-1, with TRBD2 matching 9 bases. The input for sequencing was CD8+ T cells not binding an NS4B(214-222) dextramer, sorted from PBMCs, taken roughly 15 days after the first yellow fever vaccination. This clonotype was sampled from a man younger than 35 who received the YFV17D yellow fever vaccine. The CDR3 coding sequence is TGTGTCAGCAGTTACTCTAGAGCGGGGGGCCTCAATGAGCAGTTCTTC. It codes for CVSSYSRAGGLNEQFF.